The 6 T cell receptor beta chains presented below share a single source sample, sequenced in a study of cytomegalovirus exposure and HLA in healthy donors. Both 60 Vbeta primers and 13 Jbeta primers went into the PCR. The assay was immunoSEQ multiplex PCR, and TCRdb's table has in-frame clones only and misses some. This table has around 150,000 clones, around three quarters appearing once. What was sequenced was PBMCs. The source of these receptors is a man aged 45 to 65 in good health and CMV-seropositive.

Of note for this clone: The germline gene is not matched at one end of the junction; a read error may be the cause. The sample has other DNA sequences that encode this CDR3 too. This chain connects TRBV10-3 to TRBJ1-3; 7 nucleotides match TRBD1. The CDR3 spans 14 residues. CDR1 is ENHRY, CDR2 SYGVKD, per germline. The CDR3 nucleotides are TGTGCCATCAGCCGACAGGGTTCGGGAAACACCATCTATTTT. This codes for CAISRQGSGNTIYF.

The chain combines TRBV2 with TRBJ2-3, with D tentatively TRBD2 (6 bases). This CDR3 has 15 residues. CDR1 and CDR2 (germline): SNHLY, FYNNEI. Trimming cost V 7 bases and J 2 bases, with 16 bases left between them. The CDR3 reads CASKRQRALTDTQYF. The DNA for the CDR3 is TGTGCCAGCAAGCGCCAGCGGGCTCTCACAGATACGCAGTATTTT.

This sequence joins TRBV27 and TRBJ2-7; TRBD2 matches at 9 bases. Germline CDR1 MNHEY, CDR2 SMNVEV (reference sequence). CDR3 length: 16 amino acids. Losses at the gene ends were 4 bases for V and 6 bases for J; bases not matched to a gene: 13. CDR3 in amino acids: CASSSSRAGGLREQYF. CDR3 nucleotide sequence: TGTGCCAGCAGTTCCTCCAGAGCGGGGGGTCTACGCGAGCAGTACTTC.

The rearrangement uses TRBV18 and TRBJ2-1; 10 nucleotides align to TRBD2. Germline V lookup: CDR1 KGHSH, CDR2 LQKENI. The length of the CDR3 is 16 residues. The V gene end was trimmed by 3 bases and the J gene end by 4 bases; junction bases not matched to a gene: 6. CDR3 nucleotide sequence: TGTGCCAGCTCACCCTCACTAGCGGGGCAGTACAATGAGCAGTTCTTC. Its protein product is CASSPSLAGQYNEQFF. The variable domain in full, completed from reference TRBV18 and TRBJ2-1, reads NAGVMQNPRHLVRRRGQEARLRCSPMKGHSHVYWYRQLPEEGLKFMVYLQKENIIDESGMPKERFSAEFPKEGPSILRIQQVVRGDSAAYFCASSPSLAGQYNEQFFGPGTRLTVL.

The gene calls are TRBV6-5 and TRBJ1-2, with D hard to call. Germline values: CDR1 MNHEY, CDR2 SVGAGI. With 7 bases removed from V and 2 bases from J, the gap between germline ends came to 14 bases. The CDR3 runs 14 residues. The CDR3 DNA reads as TGTGCCAGCATTTGGAAAGACGGGAACTATGGCTACACCTTC. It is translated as CASIWKDGNYGYTF.

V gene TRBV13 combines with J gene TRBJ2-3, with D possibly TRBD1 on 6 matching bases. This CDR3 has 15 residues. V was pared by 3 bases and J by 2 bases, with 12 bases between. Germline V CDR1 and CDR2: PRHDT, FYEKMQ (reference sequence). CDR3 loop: CASSFPGVPTDTQYF. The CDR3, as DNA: TGTGCCAGCAGCTTCCCAGGGGTCCCCACAGATACGCAGTATTTT.